This T cell receptor beta chain came from a study of cytomegalovirus exposure and HLA in healthy donors. Study-level information: Most donors, 80% to 90% of around 400 genotyped, fell in the Caucasian-associated ancestry cluster. Findings and limits, study-wide: Later analysis found that TCR beta chains associated with HLA were more clonally expanded than other, equally common chains. Usually a TCR sequence was rare, but some public TCRs were found in many donors. Earlier results showed most TCR beta V segments being productive about 87% or about 30% of the time.

In the case of this clone: The antigen remains unidentified.

PCR amplification relied on 60 Vbeta primers (plus 13 Jbeta primers). Clones were read by immunoSEQ multiplex PCR, and TCRdb kept only the in-frame ones, dropping some. In the table there are a few hundred thousand clones, 70% to 90% of which are singletons. V dropped 0 bases and J dropped 1; count of bases not matched to a gene: 3. The CDR3 sequence is 16 residues long. Germline CDR1 reads SGHRS; CDR2 reads YFSETQ. This TCR came from a woman aged 18-35 years in good health and CMV-seronegative. Sequenced material: PBMCs. This chain joins TRBV5-1 and TRBJ2-1; 8 bases line up with TRBD2. CDR3: CASSLVSGVSYNEQFF. The CDR3 DNA reads as TGCGCCAGCAGCTTGGTTAGCGGGGTATCCTACAATGAGCAGTTCTTC.